The 19 T cell receptor beta chains below were found in one sample sequenced in a study of T cells after yellow fever vaccination. TCRdb analysed the 5' RACE reads with MiXCR anew, one entry per CDR3 protein. The sample consists of some 340,000 distinct CDR3 sequences, about 10% of them appearing once. Here the sequenced sample was CD4+ T cells sorted from PBMCs, taken 45 days after the yellow fever booster vaccination. Receptors were obtained from a man between 18 and 29 years old who received the YFV17D yellow fever vaccine.

This clonotype turned up a few times. V gene TRBV5-4 combines with J gene TRBJ1-2; 7 nucleotides agree with TRBD1. The CDR3 sequence is 14 residues long. Per germline, CDR1 SGHNT and CDR2 YYREEE (reference sequence). V shed 5 bases and J 7 bases; nucleotides not matched to a gene: 11. The CDR3 DNA reads TGTGCCAGCAGGAGACAGGGTGAAAGTGCTGGCTACACCTTC. This sequence encodes CASRRQGESAGYTF.

The CDR3 reads CASTPQGGVTEAFF. CDR3 DNA sequence: TGTGCCAGCACCCCGCAAGGGGGCGTCACTGAAGCTTTCTTT. The chain recombines TRBV5-4 with TRBJ1-1, with TRBD1 identical over 7 bases. Trimming took 6 bases from V and 4 from J; bases not matched to a gene: 9. The CDR3 length is 14 residues. CDR1 and CDR2 (germline): SGHNT, YYREEE (reference sequence).

This clonotype came up a few times. The V and J genes are TRBV2 and TRBJ2-1; the match to TRBD2 covers 12 bases. There are 15 residues in the CDR3. Germline V gives CDR1 SNHLY, CDR2 FYNNEI. J gave up 8 bases and V 5 bases, and 7 bases lay outside the gene matches. CDR3: CASSLAGGPGYEQFF. In DNA, the CDR3 is TGTGCCAGCAGTCTAGCGGGGGGGCCAGGCTATGAGCAGTTCTTC.

The chain is built from TRBV5-1 and TRBJ2-7, with a possible D match to TRBD1 (5 bases). Trimming cost V 0 bases and J 0 bases, with 10 bases left between them. This CDR3 is built from 15 residues. CDR1 SGHRS and CDR2 YFSETQ come from the germline V gene. CDR3 sequence reads: CASSLALGRSYEQYV. CDR3 coding DNA: TGCGCCAGCAGCTTGGCCCTGGGGCGCTCCTACGAGCAGTACGTC.

This clonotype was observed a few times. The V call is TRBV3-1, the J call TRBJ2-2; D gene unclear. In germline, CDR1 is LGHDT, CDR2 YNNKEL (reference sequence). V lost 1 base and J lost 6, with 9 bases in between. CDR3 size: 14 residues. CDR3 protein: CASSQARAAGELFF. CDR3 coding DNA: TGTGCCAGCAGCCAAGCTAGAGCAGCCGGGGAGCTGTTTTTT.

This clonotype was counted ten times or more. The V call is TRBV5-1, the J call TRBJ2-3; tentatively, D is TRBD2 (6 bases). V was clipped by 3 bases and J by 6 bases, with 17 bases between them. Germline V gene data show CDR1 as SGHRS and CDR2 as YFSETQ. The CDR3 runs 15 residues. This chain's CDR3 is CASSSYGVAVDTQYF. DNA for the CDR3: TGCGCCAGCAGCTCCTACGGGGTAGCGGTGGATACGCAGTATTTT.

The rearrangement joins TRBV12-3 or TRBV12-4 to TRBJ1-1; 7 nucleotides match TRBD1. The J segment lost 5 bases and the V segment lost 3 bases, leaving 9 bases of the junction unmatched. The CDR3 covers 15 residues. CDR3 region: CASSLYRGVGTEAFF. CDR3 nucleotides: TGTGCCAGCAGTTTGTACAGGGGAGTAGGAACTGAAGCTTTCTTT.

In this sample, this clonotype turned up many times. The J gene is TRBJ2-5, the V gene TRBV10-3; D is possibly TRBD1 (6 bases). The CDR3 is made up of 13 amino acids. Germline V gives CDR1 ENHRY, CDR2 SYGVKD. Trimming took 3 bases from V and 4 from J, leaving 9 bases between them. The DNA for the CDR3 is TGTGCCATCAGTGAACAGGGTACAGAGACCCAGTACTTC. It codes for CAISEQGTETQYF.

The rearrangement links TRBV5-4 to TRBJ2-3; D not certain. V lost 0 bases, J lost 2 bases, and 7 bases lay in between. Looked up from germline, CDR1 is SGHNT and CDR2 is YYREEE (reference sequence). The CDR3 has 14 amino acids. DNA for the CDR3: TGTGCCAGCAGCTTGGACGGAATCACAGATACGCAGTATTTT. Its protein product is CASSLDGITDTQYF.

The chain employs TRBV20-1 and TRBJ2-1; the match to TRBD2 covers 9 bases. Germline lookup yields CDR1 DFQATT and CDR2 SNEGSKA (reference sequence). CDR3 length equals 15 residues. The V and J ends lost 0 bases and 13 bases, in that order; junction bases with no gene match: 13. Here the CDR3 reads CSARDLTSGGPFQFF. The CDR3 nucleotides read TGCAGTGCTAGAGATTTGACAAGCGGGGGGCCTTTCCAGTTCTTC.

The chain joins TRBV15 to TRBJ2-5, with D possibly matching TRBD2 (6 bases). Trimming took 2 bases from V and 5 from J, leaving 18 bases between them. The CDR3 spans 16 residues. CDR1 and CDR2 from the germline V gene are LNHNV and YYDKDF (reference sequence). The chain's CDR3 is CATSRRRLVRGETQYF. The CDR3 region has the DNA TGTGCCACCAGCAGAAGACGACTAGTAAGAGGGGAGACCCAGTACTTC.

The gene calls are TRBV29-1 and TRBJ2-6; D is ambiguous. Germline loops: CDR1 SQVTM, CDR2 ANQGSEA. V lost 3 bases and J 2 bases, leaving 8 bases between the germline ends. The CDR3 is 14 residues long. The CDR3 DNA follows: TGCAGCGTTGACTCTGGGACTGGGGCCAACGTCCTGACTTTC. Translation: CSVDSGTGANVLTF.

Many counts were recorded for this clonotype. The rearrangement joins TRBV7-9 to TRBJ1-2, with no clear D. Germline V gives CDR1 SEHNR, CDR2 FQNEAQ (reference sequence). This CDR3 is built from 14 residues. The germline V and J ends were trimmed by 5 bases and 0 bases, with 10 bases remaining between them. CDR3 amino acids: CASSRGQANYGYTF. The DNA for the CDR3 is TGTGCCAGCAGCCGGGGTCAGGCTAACTATGGCTACACCTTC. Full variable domain (remainder filled in from reference TRBV7-9 and TRBJ1-2): DTGVSQNPRHKITKRGQNVTFRCDPISEHNRLYWYRQTLGQGPEFLTYFQNEAQLEKSRLLSDRFSAERPKGSFSTLEIQRTEQGDSAMYLCASSRGQANYGYTFGSGTRLTVV.

The chain employs TRBV7-2 and TRBJ1-1; weak D call: TRBD1 (5 bases). This CDR3 spans 14 amino acids. With 8 bases removed from V and 10 bases from J, the gap between germline ends came to 23 bases. Per germline, CDR1 SGHTA and CDR2 FQGNSA. In DNA, the CDR3 is TGTGCCAGCGGGGACGAGTATAGCGGCGTGGGAGCTTTCTTT. This codes for CASGDEYSGVGAFF.

This chain uses TRBV12-3 or TRBV12-4 with TRBJ1-3; unclear D gene. The CDR3 runs 15 residues. Trimming removed 2 bases from V and 0 bases from J, with 8 bases in between. Here the CDR3 reads CASSLQADSGNTIYF. The CDR3 DNA is TGTGCCAGCAGTTTACAGGCAGACTCTGGAAACACCATATATTTT.

This chain uses TRBV7-9 with TRBJ1-3, with 7 bases lining up with TRBD1. The CDR3 runs 15 residues. Germline V lookup: CDR1 SEHNR, CDR2 FQNEAQ (reference sequence). V was pared by 3 bases and J by 0 bases, with 2 bases of the junction left unmatched. The DNA for the CDR3 is TGTGCCAGCAGCTTGACAGGGTACTCTGGAAACACCATATATTTT. The encoded protein is CASSLTGYSGNTIYF.

This clonotype was observed a handful of times. J is TRBJ2-6 and V is TRBV20-1; 8 nucleotides align to TRBD2. Per the germline V gene, CDR1 is DFQATT and CDR2 is SNEGSKA (reference sequence). The CDR3 runs 18 residues. V lost 3 bases, J lost 0 bases, and 10 bases stayed unmatched. In DNA form, the CDR3 reads TGCAGTGCTAGTAAGGTTAGCGGGGCCCTCTCTGGGGCCAACGTCCTGACTTTC. Protein product: CSASKVSGALSGANVLTF.

This rearrangement joins TRBV11-2 to TRBJ2-2; 7 positions match TRBD1. Trimming took 5 bases from V and 6 from J; bases not matched to a gene: 3. The germline gives CDR1 SGHAT, CDR2 FQNNGV. The CDR3 loop spans 13 amino acids. Here the CDR3 DNA reads TGTGCCAGCAGCCCTGGACAGGCCGGGGAGCTGTTTTTT. This translates into CASSPGQAGELFF.

This clonotype was seen a few times. The gene calls are TRBV5-1 and TRBJ1-2, with TRBD1 as a possible D gene (5 bases). CDR1 SGHRS and CDR2 YFSETQ come from the germline V gene. The CDR3 has 13 residues. V was trimmed by 5 bases and J by 5 bases, leaving 13 bases between them. The CDR3 bases are TGCGCCAGCAGTTTCGACGGGGGATATGGCTACACCTTC. Amino acids: CASSFDGGYGYTF. Using reference TRBV5-1 and TRBJ1-2 for the parts outside the CDR3, the full variable domain is KAGVTQTPRYLIKTRGQQVTLSCSPISGHRSVSWYQQTPGQGLQFLFEYFSETQRNKGNFPGRFSGRQFSNSRSEMNVSTLELGDSALYLCASSFDGGYGYTFGSGTRLTVV.